Shown below are 27 T cell receptor beta chains from a single sample sequenced in a study of blood T cell repertoires in COVID-19. Assay used: immunoSEQ multiplex PCR; TCRdb lists only in-frame clones, some missing. The sample holds about 68,000 clones, 87% seen once. Specimen: peripheral blood. Every receptor here comes from a woman between 50 and 59 years old with COVID-19, enrolled during active disease.

The rearrangement uses TRBV3-1 (or the pseudogene TRBV3-2) and TRBJ1-3; 7 positions match TRBD1. Germline trimming cut 3 bases from V and 4 bases from J; bases unmatched to any gene: 0. Germline values: CDR1 LGHDT, CDR2 YNNKEL (reference sequence). The CDR3 sequence is 13 residues long. The CDR3 region is CASSQDRGNTIYF. CDR3 bases: TGTGCCAGCAGCCAGGACAGGGGAAACACCATATATTTT.

The V gene is TRBV24-1, the J gene TRBJ2-6; D remains unclear. The CDR3 runs 15 residues. The germline V and J ends were trimmed by 3 bases and 2 bases, with 7 bases remaining between them. CDR1 is KGHDR, CDR2 SFDVKD, per germline. The CDR3 spells CATSDATAGANVLTF. The CDR3 region has the DNA TGTGCCACCAGTGATGCAACAGCTGGGGCCAACGTCCTGACTTTC.

This CDR3 is CASSFQGLATNTEAFF. CDR3 bases: TGTGCCAGCAGCTTCCAGGGGCTGGCAACGAACACTGAAGCTTTCTTT. This chain joins TRBV11-3 and TRBJ1-1, with a possible D match to TRBD1 (6 bases). The germline gives CDR1 SGHNT, CDR2 YENEEA. This CDR3 comprises 16 residues. Deletions cut 3 bases from V and 1 base from J, with 15 bases between.

The rearrangement joins TRBV7-9 to TRBJ2-1; TRBD2 agrees at 7 bases. The V gene end was trimmed by 4 bases and the J gene end by 9 bases; junction bases not matched to a gene: 12. This CDR3 is 15 amino acids long. CDR1 and CDR2 (germline): SEHNR, FQNEAQ (reference sequence). The CDR3 sequence: CASSYTAGGSGEQFF. CDR3 bases: TGTGCCAGCAGCTACACTGCAGGCGGGAGCGGTGAGCAGTTCTTC.

The V and J genes are TRBV5-1 and TRBJ1-1; TRBD1 is a possible D gene (5 bases). The ends were cut back, 0 bases at V and 11 bases at J, with 17 bases in the middle. The CDR3 runs to 14 residues. Germline V gives CDR1 SGHRS, CDR2 YFSETQ. The CDR3 loop reads CASSLAPGGVWAFF. In DNA form, the CDR3 reads TGCGCCAGCAGCTTGGCCCCTGGGGGGGTTTGGGCTTTCTTT.

The chain joins TRBV7-2 to TRBJ2-5, with D uncertain. The CDR3 runs 14 residues. V lost 5 bases, J lost 4 bases, and 14 bases lay in between. CDR1 is SGHTA and CDR2 is FQGNSA in the germline V gene. The CDR3 sequence is CASSPAPRVETQYF. DNA for the CDR3: TGTGCCAGCAGCCCCGCCCCTAGAGTAGAGACCCAGTACTTC.

The V gene is TRBV5-6, the J gene TRBJ2-3; D gene uncertain. The CDR3 extends over 15 amino acids. CDR1 is SGHDT and CDR2 is YYEEEE in the germline V gene. The V end was cut by 5 bases, the J end by 0 bases, with 13 bases between. The CDR3 loop reads CASSPLGVSTDTQYF. DNA for the CDR3: TGTGCCAGCAGTCCCCTCGGAGTGAGCACAGATACGCAGTATTTT.

CDR3 sequence (DNA): TGCGCCAGCAGCTTGGGAAATACAGGCACCGGGGAGCTGTTTTTT. Its translation: CASSLGNTGTGELFF. J is TRBJ2-2 and V is TRBV5-1, with D possibly TRBD1 on 5 matching bases. The CDR3 is 15 amino acids. The V gene's germline CDR1 is SGHRS and CDR2 YFSETQ. Deletions cut 0 bases from V and 4 bases from J, with 10 bases between.

The chain is built from TRBV7-9 and TRBJ1-1; D remains unclear. The V and J ends lost 6 bases and 4 bases respectively, with 9 bases between them. The CDR3 runs to 12 residues. CDR1 is SEHNR, CDR2 FQNEAQ, per germline (reference sequence). The CDR3, as DNA: TGTGCCAGCAGTACACAGAGCACTGAAGCTTTCTTT. Translation: CASSTQSTEAFF. The whole variable domain, filled in from reference TRBV7-9 and TRBJ1-1, reads DTGVSQNPRHKITKRGQNVTFRCDPISEHNRLYWYRQTLGQGPEFLTYFQNEAQLEKSRLLSDRFSAERPKGSFSTLEIQRTEQGDSAMYLCASSTQSTEAFFGQGTRLTVV.

The rearrangement links TRBV10-3 to TRBJ1-2; D call uncertain. V lost 4 bases and J 6 bases, leaving 15 bases between the germline ends. This CDR3 comprises 14 residues. Germline values: CDR1 ENHRY, CDR2 SYGVKD. In DNA form, the CDR3 reads TGTGCCATCAGTGTCCTGACGGGTAGCGATGGCTACACCTTC. Its translation: CAISVLTGSDGYTF.

This chain connects TRBV7-3 to TRBJ1-1; the D is unclear. Germline-derived CDR1 and CDR2 are SGHTA and FQGTGA. Deletions cut 4 bases from V and 1 base from J, with 10 bases between. This CDR3 is 14 amino acids long. For the CDR3, the DNA is TGTGCCAGCAGCTCCGGACTGACGAACACTGAAGCTTTCTTT. Residues: CASSSGLTNTEAFF.

This chain links TRBV7-9 with TRBJ1-2, with TRBD1 as a possible D gene (6 bases). With 5 bases removed from V and 4 bases from J, the gap between germline ends came to 20 bases. The CDR3 consists of 16 residues. Germline CDR1 is SEHNR and CDR2 is FQNEAQ (reference sequence). The chain's CDR3 is CASSQGTRKVGYGYTF. The CDR3 nucleotides are TGTGCCAGCAGCCAAGGGACACGGAAGGTTGGCTATGGCTACACCTTC.

This rearrangement joins TRBV2 to TRBJ1-6; D is unclear. This CDR3 contains 12 residues. From germline, CDR1 is SNHLY and CDR2 FYNNEI. Trimming shortened V by 2 bases and J by 9 bases, and 5 bases separated the two germline ends. The CDR3 DNA is TGTGCCAGCAGTGAAAGAGGTTCACCCCTCCACTTT. Its protein is CASSERGSPLHF.

The chain couples TRBV18 to TRBJ1-1; D is perhaps TRBD1 (5 bases). This CDR3 has 13 residues. From germline, CDR1 is KGHSH and CDR2 LQKENI. Between the trimmed V and J ends, which lost 3 bases and 5 bases, there was a span of 10 bases. The CDR3 region is CASSPPGWTEAFF. In nucleotides, the CDR3 is TGTGCCAGCTCACCCCCAGGGTGGACTGAAGCTTTCTTT.

This chain uses TRBV30 with TRBJ2-1, with TRBD2 identical over 9 bases. CDR1 and CDR2 from the germline V gene are GTSNPN and SVGIG (reference sequence). Trimming took 6 bases from V and 8 from J; bases not matched to a gene: 8. The CDR3 is made up of 13 amino acids. CDR3 sequence reads: CACALSGSYEQFF. The CDR3 DNA reads TGTGCCTGTGCCCTTAGCGGGAGTTATGAGCAGTTCTTC.

V usage is TRBV6-2 or TRBV6-3 and J usage is TRBJ2-1; 11 nucleotides match TRBD2. V trimming: 1 base; J trimming: 7 bases; junction bases outside the gene matches: 6. From germline, CDR1 is MNHEY and CDR2 SVGEGT. The CDR3 spans 16 residues. CDR3 nucleotides: TGTGCCAGCAGTTACTGGCTAGCGGGAGGAGAGAATGAGCAGTTCTTC. Its translation is CASSYWLAGGENEQFF.

This clone was detected once. The CDR3 bases are TGTGCCAGCAGCTCGGGAGGTTACTACGAGCAGTACTTC. Translated, it gives CASSSGGYYEQYF. The rearrangement links TRBV28 to TRBJ2-7, with TRBD2 matching over 7 bases. The length of the CDR3 is 13 residues. Germline CDR1 reads MDHEN; CDR2 reads SYDVKM. The V segment lost 6 bases and the J segment 3 bases; nucleotides outside the gene matches: 5.

This chain links TRBV28 with TRBJ2-7; the D is unclear. The V end lost 4 bases, the J end lost 4 bases, and 5 bases lay between the germline ends. From germline, CDR1 is MDHEN and CDR2 SYDVKM. The CDR3 sequence is 11 residues long. CDR3 amino acids: CASSSHYEQYF. As DNA, the CDR3 is TGTGCCAGCAGTTCCCATTACGAGCAGTACTTC.

This rearrangement joins TRBV25-1 to TRBJ1-2; weak D call: TRBD1 (5 bases). Per the germline V gene, CDR1 is MGHDK and CDR2 is SYGVNS. The V and J ends lost 9 bases and 7 bases respectively, with 12 bases between them. The CDR3 is 11 amino acids. The CDR3 loop is CASSRGVGYTF. The CDR3 nucleotides are TGTGCCAGTTCAAGGGGTGTTGGCTACACCTTC.

The rearrangement joins TRBV5-1 to TRBJ1-6; D unclear. The V gene lost 3 bases and the J gene lost 7 bases, with 5 bases spanning the gap. The V gene's germline CDR1 is SGHRS and CDR2 YFSETQ. This CDR3 has 12 residues. CDR3 sequence reads: CASSSSNSPLHF. The CDR3 bases are TGCGCCAGCAGCTCTAGCAATTCACCCCTCCACTTT. The entire variable domain, with the rest obtained from reference TRBV5-1 and TRBJ1-6, is as follows: KAGVTQTPRYLIKTRGQQVTLSCSPISGHRSVSWYQQTPGQGLQFLFEYFSETQRNKGNFPGRFSGRQFSNSRSEMNVSTLELGDSALYLCASSSSNSPLHFGNGTRLTVT.

The rearrangement uses TRBV28 and TRBJ1-4, with D tentatively TRBD1 (5 bases). This CDR3 spans 15 amino acids. Trimming took off 5 bases at V and 7 bases at J, with 17 bases between the two ends. Germline lookup yields CDR1 MDHEN and CDR2 SYDVKM. This CDR3 is CASSLTTGGGEKLFF. The CDR3 DNA follows: TGTGCCAGCAGTCTAACGACCGGGGGAGGTGAAAAACTGTTTTTT.

The chain recombines TRBV5-1 with TRBJ2-2, with D possibly being TRBD2 (6 bases). Germline V gene lookup returns CDR1 SGHRS and CDR2 YFSETQ. The CDR3 length is 14 residues. V was clipped by 4 bases and J by 5 bases, with 12 bases between them. The CDR3 sequence: CASSPRGLTGELFF. CDR3 bases: TGCGCCAGCAGCCCCCGCGGACTAACCGGGGAGCTGTTTTTT.

This clone was picked up one time. The chain carries TRBV11-2 and TRBJ2-1, with TRBD2 matching over 11 bases. Losses at the gene ends were 4 bases for V and 7 bases for J; bases not matched to a gene: 6. The CDR3 is 15 amino acids. Germline CDR1 and CDR2: SGHAT and FQNNGV. In DNA form, the CDR3 reads TGTGCCAGCAGCTCTCTTAGCGGGAGGGGGAATGAGCAGTTCTTC. Encoded protein: CASSSLSGRGNEQFF.

This chain uses TRBV29-1 with TRBJ2-2; 7 bases fit TRBD1. Germline assignment: CDR1 SQVTM and CDR2 ANQGSEA. V shed 7 bases and J 6 bases; nucleotides not matched to a gene: 8. The CDR3 consists of 13 residues. The CDR3 nucleotides read TGCAGCGCAACGACAGGGTCCTCCGGGGAGCTGTTTTTT. Its protein product is CSATTGSSGELFF.

The rearrangement joins TRBV5-1 to TRBJ2-1, with 7 bases fitting TRBD2. J gave up 3 bases and V 4 bases, and 16 bases lay outside the gene matches. This CDR3 is built from 18 residues. CDR1 is SGHRS and CDR2 is YFSETQ in the germline V gene. For the CDR3, the DNA is TGCGCCAGCAGCACTGGGGGTCACGGGACTAAACTCTACAATGAGCAGTTCTTC. Translation: CASSTGGHGTKLYNEQFF. The full variable domain, rest sourced from reference TRBV5-1 and TRBJ2-1, is KAGVTQTPRYLIKTRGQQVTLSCSPISGHRSVSWYQQTPGQGLQFLFEYFSETQRNKGNFPGRFSGRQFSNSRSEMNVSTLELGDSALYLCASSTGGHGTKLYNEQFFGPGTRLTVL.

This rearrangement joins TRBV19 to TRBJ1-1; the D is unclear. Germline V gene lookup returns CDR1 LNHDA and CDR2 SQIVND (reference sequence). The CDR3 loop spans 13 amino acids. V lost 3 bases and J lost 2, with 7 bases in between. CDR3 loop: CASSISGNTEAFF. Written as DNA, the CDR3 is TGTGCCAGTAGTATTTCAGGAAACACTGAAGCTTTCTTT. The variable domain in full, with the rest retrieved from reference TRBV19 and TRBJ1-1, is DGGITQSPKYLFRKEGQNVTLSCEQNLNHDAMYWYRQDPGQGLRLIYYSQIVNDFQKGDIAEGYSVSREKKESFPLTVTSAQKNPTAFYLCASSISGNTEAFFGQGTRLTVV.

This rearrangement joins TRBV9 to TRBJ2-7; D might be TRBD1 (6 bases). The V gene lost 3 bases and the J gene lost 6 bases, with 16 bases spanning the gap. This CDR3 spans 14 amino acids. Germline V gene lookup returns CDR1 SGDLS and CDR2 YYNGEE. The CDR3 protein is CASSGGHPGGEQYF. The CDR3 nucleotides are TGTGCCAGCAGCGGGGGACACCCCGGCGGCGAGCAGTACTTC.